This TCR beta chain was identified in a study of early T cells in non-severe SARS-CoV-2 infection. Across the study: Bulk RNA isolated from unsorted whole blood underwent sequencing; chains were not paired.

Concerning this clonotype: Antigen specificity is unknown.

The length of the CDR3 is 14 residues. The V gene's germline CDR1 is DFQATT and CDR2 SNEGSKA (reference sequence). Trimming left V 4 bases short and J 10 bases short, with 17 bases between. Individual cDNA molecules were tagged with unique molecular identifiers, the study reported. TCRdb re-derived calls from the 5' RACE reads in MiXCR, one entry per CDR3 protein. The table shows fewer than 80,000 distinct CDR3 sequences, with roughly 8.2% occurring only once. Study results and limitations: Matching against VDJdb likely underestimated virus-specific expansions, favoring anti-spike CD8.

This clonotype originated in an adult who was a healthcare worker with PCR-confirmed SARS-CoV-2 infection or an uninfected control (not recorded which). This specimen was whole blood, taken at baseline. J is TRBJ1-6 and V is TRBV20-1; a weak D match, TRBD1 (5 bases). CDR3 loop: CSAILDTAVSPLHF. CDR3 DNA: TGCAGTGCTATCCTGGACACGGCGGTCTCACCCCTCCACTTT.